The T cell receptor beta chain described here comes from a study of blood T cell repertoires in COVID-19. Study details: Some COVID-19 samples were acute and others convalescent; all came from the United States, Italy and Spain. PBMCs, B-cell-depleted T cells, or T cells provided the cDNA or gDNA that made up the material.

Germline-derived CDR1 and CDR2 are SGHRS and YFSETQ. The CDR3 runs 16 residues. Trimming at V came to 4 bases and at J to 7 bases, leaving 10 bases not matched to a gene. Here immunoSEQ multiplex PCR was the method, and the copy in TCRdb shows in-frame clones only, minus some. Of hundreds of thousands of clones listed, 70% to 90% are singletons. Sequencing was done on a sample of peripheral blood. The chain is built from TRBV5-1 and TRBJ2-1; TRBD2 matches 11 bases. The source of this sequence is a human donor in a cohort sampled during active COVID-19. CDR3 residues: CASSGRLAGLGNEQFF. CDR3 DNA sequence: TGCGCCAGCAGCGGGCGACTAGCGGGATTGGGGAATGAGCAGTTCTTC.